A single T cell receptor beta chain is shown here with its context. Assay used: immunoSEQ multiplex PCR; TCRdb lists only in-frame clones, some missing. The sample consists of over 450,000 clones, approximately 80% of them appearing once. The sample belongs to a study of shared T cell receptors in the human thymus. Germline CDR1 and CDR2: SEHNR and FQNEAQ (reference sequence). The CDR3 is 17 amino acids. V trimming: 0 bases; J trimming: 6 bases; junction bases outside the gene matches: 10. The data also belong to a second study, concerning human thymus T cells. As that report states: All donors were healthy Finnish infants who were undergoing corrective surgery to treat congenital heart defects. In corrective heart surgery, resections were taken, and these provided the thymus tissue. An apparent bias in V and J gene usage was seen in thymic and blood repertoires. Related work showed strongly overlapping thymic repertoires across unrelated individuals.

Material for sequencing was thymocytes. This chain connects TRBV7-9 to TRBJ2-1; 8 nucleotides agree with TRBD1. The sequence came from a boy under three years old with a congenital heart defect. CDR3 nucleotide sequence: TGTGCCAGCAGCTTAGCGCGGGACAGGTCATTATTCAATGAGCAGTTCTTC. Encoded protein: CASSLARDRSLFNEQFF.